Listed here are 22 T cell receptor beta chains from one sample, sequenced in a study of OX40 agonist ivuxolimab in advanced cancers. Sequencing was performed with immunoSEQ multiplex PCR; in TCRdb, only in-frame clones are kept and a portion is missing. The repertoire holds some 44,000 clones, with 65% to 85% as singletons. The source was CD4+ or CD8+ T cells sorted from blood, collected in a trial of the OX40 agonist ivuxolimab. The origin of the receptors is an adult with an advanced solid tumor such as melanoma, head and neck, liver or kidney cancer.

J is TRBJ1-2 and V is TRBV5-1, with D unclear. Germline CDR1 and CDR2: SGHRS and YFSETQ. V was trimmed by 0 bases and J by 6 bases, leaving 12 bases between them. The CDR3 sequence is 14 residues long. Written as DNA, the CDR3 is TGCGCCAGCAGCTTGGAAGCGGGTGGTGATGGCTACACCTTC. Amino acid sequence: CASSLEAGGDGYTF.

CDR3 residues: CASSQGDTRRYF. CDR3 nucleotide sequence: TGCGCCAGCAGCCAAGGGGACACTCGAAGGTACTTC. The J gene is TRBJ2-7, the V gene TRBV4-3; a possible D gene is TRBD1 (6 bases). V shed 1 base and J shed 12 bases, with 13 bases lying between them. The CDR3 spans 12 residues. CDR1 and CDR2 from the germline V gene are LGHNA and YSLEER.

V usage is TRBV7-9 and J usage is TRBJ2-7, with TRBD1 matching 9 bases. Germline V gene sequence: CDR1 SEHNR, CDR2 FQNEAQ (reference sequence). The CDR3 has 14 residues. The junction had 6 bases not matched to a gene; V was cut back by 3 bases and J by 6 bases. The CDR3 loop is CASSFRDRDAEQYF. In DNA form, the CDR3 reads TGTGCCAGCAGCTTCCGGGACAGGGACGCCGAGCAGTACTTC.

This chain connects TRBV7-2 to TRBJ2-7; the match to TRBD2 covers 13 bases. This CDR3 region has 17 residues. V lost 5 bases and J lost 7; bases outside the gene matches: 14. In germline, CDR1 is SGHTA, CDR2 FQGNSA. The CDR3 DNA follows: TGTGCCAGCAGCCTCCGGACTAGCGGGGGTCCCTTTGGGGAGCAGTACTTC. The encoded protein is CASSLRTSGGPFGEQYF.

The gene calls are TRBV15 and TRBJ1-5, with no clear D. Germline CDR1 reads LNHNV; CDR2 reads YYDKDF (reference sequence). The CDR3 has 17 amino acids. The ends were cut back, 0 bases at V and 8 bases at J, with 20 bases in the middle. CDR3 loop: CATSRDSPFVNREPQHF. The DNA of the CDR3 is TGTGCCACCAGCAGAGATTCCCCCTTTGTGAACCGGGAGCCCCAGCATTTT. The full variable domain, its missing parts supplied by reference TRBV15 and TRBJ1-5, is DAMVIQNPRYQVTQFGKPVTLSCSQTLNHNVMYWYQQKSSQAPKLLFHYYDKDFNNEADTPDNFQSRRPNTSFCFLDIRSPGLGDTAMYLCATSRDSPFVNREPQHFGDGTRLSIL.

V gene TRBV18 combines with J gene TRBJ2-7; 10 bases are a match to TRBD2. This CDR3 is 17 amino acids long. The V gene's germline CDR1 is KGHSH and CDR2 LQKENI. V lost 3 bases and J lost 0; bases outside the gene matches: 8. For the CDR3, the DNA is TGTGCCAGCTCACCTGCCTCGCTAGCGGGAGCCTCCTACGAGCAGTACTTC. It encodes CASSPASLAGASYEQYF.

V gene TRBV5-1 combines with J gene TRBJ2-2, with 8 bases identical to TRBD2. Germline V gene lookup returns CDR1 SGHRS and CDR2 YFSETQ. The length of the CDR3 is 15 residues. The junction had 0 bases not matched to a gene; V was cut back by 2 bases and J by 0 bases. This CDR3 reads CASSLAGANTGELFF. DNA for the CDR3: TGCGCCAGCAGCTTAGCGGGAGCGAACACCGGGGAGCTGTTTTTT.

The chain has TRBV5-6 and TRBJ2-5; D not certain. Deletions cut 1 base from V and 4 bases from J, with 14 bases between. CDR3 length: 15 residues. The germline gives CDR1 SGHDT, CDR2 YYEEEE. The DNA for the CDR3 is TGTGCCAGCAGCTTGCGCCTAGTAAATCGAGAGACCCAGTACTTC. It yields the protein CASSLRLVNRETQYF.

J is TRBJ2-5 and V is TRBV7-7; no definite D call. CDR3 length: 14 amino acids. CDR1 is SSHAT and CDR2 is FNYEAQ in the germline V gene (reference sequence). The V gene lost 4 bases and the J gene lost 5 bases, with 14 bases spanning the gap. The CDR3 nucleotides are TGTGCCAGCAGCTCCCCCGACTCCGCGGAGACCCAGTACTTC. This codes for CASSSPDSAETQYF.

V gene TRBV19 combines with J gene TRBJ1-1; maybe TRBD1 (6 bases). Germline V gene sequence: CDR1 LNHDA, CDR2 SQIVND (reference sequence). V lost 3 bases and J lost 5, with 19 bases in between. The CDR3 has 16 residues. The CDR3 reads CASSIGSRGPWTEAFF. Here the CDR3 DNA reads TGTGCCAGTAGTATTGGTTCCAGGGGCCCATGGACTGAAGCTTTCTTT.

V is TRBV5-1 and J is TRBJ1-4; a weak D match, TRBD1 (6 bases). With 4 bases removed from V and 0 bases from J, the gap between germline ends came to 13 bases. Germline V CDR1 and CDR2: SGHRS, YFSETQ. This CDR3 region has 16 residues. This CDR3 is CASSVQGVATNEKLFF. CDR3 DNA: TGCGCCAGCAGCGTACAGGGCGTGGCAACTAATGAAAAACTGTTTTTT. The whole variable domain, remainder taken from reference TRBV5-1 and TRBJ1-4, is KAGVTQTPRYLIKTRGQQVTLSCSPISGHRSVSWYQQTPGQGLQFLFEYFSETQRNKGNFPGRFSGRQFSNSRSEMNVSTLELGDSALYLCASSVQGVATNEKLFFGSGTQLSVL.

The rearrangement uses TRBV28 and TRBJ2-2, with 9 bases aligning to TRBD2. Germline V gives CDR1 MDHEN, CDR2 SYDVKM. J lost 6 bases, V lost 2 bases, and 4 bases had no gene match. CDR3 length: 15 amino acids. The CDR3 sequence is CASSLGTSQAGELFF. In nucleotides, the CDR3 is TGTGCCAGCAGTTTAGGGACTAGCCAAGCCGGGGAGCTGTTTTTT.

This rearrangement joins TRBV27 to TRBJ2-1; a possible D gene is TRBD1 (5 bases). CDR3 length: 15 residues. In germline, CDR1 is MNHEY, CDR2 SMNVEV (reference sequence). The ends were cut back, 2 bases at V and 7 bases at J, with 15 bases in the middle. The CDR3 sequence is CASSLLAGLGNEQFF. Here the CDR3 DNA reads TGTGCCAGCAGTTTACTGGCAGGGCTGGGTAATGAGCAGTTCTTC.

This clone was observed at least ten times. The chain recombines TRBV4-1 with TRBJ2-7, with a weak D call TRBD2 (6 bases). The germline V gene encodes CDR1 MGHRA and CDR2 YSYEKL. The CDR3 runs to 14 residues. V lost 3 bases and J lost 0, with 9 bases in between. CDR3 DNA: TGCGCCAGCAGCCACGCGGGAAGCTCCTACGAGCAGTACTTC. It translates to CASSHAGSSYEQYF.

This chain links TRBV25-1 with TRBJ2-7, with D uncertain. Germline lookup yields CDR1 MGHDK and CDR2 SYGVNS. V shed 5 bases and J shed 3 bases, with 5 bases lying between them. The length of the CDR3 is 11 residues. The CDR3 DNA reads as TGTGCCAGCAGTTTTGGCTACGAGCAGTACTTC. It translates to CASSFGYEQYF.

The V and J genes are TRBV29-1 and TRBJ1-1; D unclear. The CDR3 extends over 12 amino acids. Germline values: CDR1 SQVTM, CDR2 ANQGSEA. The V and J ends lost 7 bases and 1 base respectively, with 10 bases between them. CDR3 residues: CSGTTGNTEAFF. In DNA, the CDR3 is TGCAGCGGGACCACTGGGAACACTGAAGCTTTCTTT.

V usage is TRBV5-1 and J usage is TRBJ2-7; the D call may be TRBD1 or TRBD2 (5 bases each). The ends were cut back, 1 base at V and 6 bases at J, with 11 bases in the middle. Germline V gives CDR1 SGHRS, CDR2 YFSETQ. CDR3 length equals 13 residues. CDR3 residues: CASSLYPGTEQYF. The CDR3 nucleotides read TGCGCCAGCAGCTTGTATCCAGGGACCGAGCAGTACTTC. The whole variable domain, remainder taken from reference TRBV5-1 and TRBJ2-7, is KAGVTQTPRYLIKTRGQQVTLSCSPISGHRSVSWYQQTPGQGLQFLFEYFSETQRNKGNFPGRFSGRQFSNSRSEMNVSTLELGDSALYLCASSLYPGTEQYFGPGTRLTVT.

This clone is medium-sized by share. The same CDR3 is also encoded by other DNA sequences in this sample. The rearrangement links TRBV7-2 to TRBJ1-4; D uncertain. Per germline, CDR1 SGHTA and CDR2 FQGNSA. The CDR3 sequence is 12 residues long. With 4 bases removed from V and 8 bases from J, the gap between germline ends came to 8 bases. CDR3 nucleotides: TGTGCCAGCAGCTCGGGTGGCGAAAAACTGTTTTTT. This encodes CASSSGGEKLFF.

This clone appeared many times. V and J are TRBV6-6 and TRBJ2-7; D gene uncertain. V was shortened by 6 bases and J by 6 bases, with 12 bases between the two germline ends. Germline V gives CDR1 MNHNY, CDR2 SVGAGI (reference sequence). This CDR3 is built from 12 residues. DNA of the CDR3: TGTGCCAGCAGCCCTGGGCAGGTCGAGCAGTACTTC. Its translation: CASSPGQVEQYF.

This clone was detected only once. V is TRBV4-1 and J is TRBJ2-5; possibly TRBD2 for D (6 bases). This CDR3 is built from 13 residues. V was pared by 4 bases and J by 3 bases, with 9 bases between. Germline V gives CDR1 MGHRA, CDR2 YSYEKL. The DNA of the CDR3 is TGCGCCAGCAGCCCGCCGGGGGAAGAGACCCAGTACTTC. Encoded protein: CASSPPGEETQYF.

The genes are TRBV7-9 and TRBJ1-1, with 7 positions matching TRBD1. The CDR3 runs 15 residues. Germline V gives CDR1 SEHNR, CDR2 FQNEAQ (reference sequence). The V gene end was trimmed by 5 bases and the J gene end by 1 base; junction bases not matched to a gene: 7. The CDR3 reads CASSPTTGKNTEAFF. The DNA of the CDR3 is TGTGCCAGCAGCCCAACGACAGGGAAGAACACTGAAGCTTTCTTT.

This chain connects TRBV27 to TRBJ2-5; 8 nucleotides agree with TRBD1. This CDR3 spans 13 amino acids. The J segment lost 2 bases and the V segment lost 4 bases, leaving 0 bases of the junction unmatched. CDR1 and CDR2 from the germline V gene are MNHEY and SMNVEV (reference sequence). This chain's CDR3 is CASSWTGQETQYF. CDR3 bases: TGTGCCAGCAGTTGGACAGGGCAAGAGACCCAGTACTTC.